The clone carrying this T cell receptor beta chain was observed a handful of times. V lost 5 bases and J 1 base, leaving 11 bases between the germline ends. Germline V CDR1 and CDR2: DFQATT, SNEGSKA (reference sequence). This CDR3 has 13 amino acids. This sample stems from a study of blood T cells in healthy people across ages. Overall study context: The template switching approach captured approximately one barcoded beta molecule for every two T cells.

The second PCR ran roughly 7 to 12 cycles with a sample-barcoded 5' primer and J-beta primers. TCRdb recomputed calls from the 5' RACE reads with MiXCR, one row per CDR3 protein. Here the sample spans 1.8 million or so distinct CDR3 sequences, more than 35% being singletons. PBMCs, at least 6 million per sample, were isolated. This sequence joins TRBV20-1 and TRBJ1-1, with a weak D call TRBD1 (5 bases). The sample was blood. The sequence came from a human donor in good health. CDR3 DNA: TGCAGTGCTCGGGGGACGGAGAACACTGAAGCTTTCTTT. It encodes CSARGTENTEAFF.